These T cell receptor beta chains were read from a single sample in a study of T cells after yellow fever vaccination. One entry per CDR3 protein results from TCRdb running MiXCR on the 5' RACE reads. This table holds a few hundred thousand distinct CDR3 sequences, approximately 4% found once. Sequences were derived from PBMCs, sampled 15 days after the yellow fever booster vaccination. The receptors stem from a man aged 18 to 30 who received the YFV17D yellow fever vaccine. Both conserved end residues are part of each CDR3. The D gene is left open where the match is weak. Clone size is given for some rows only: seen once, a few or many times, or a class if the clone is expanded.

d_call	clone_size	v_call	j_call	cdr3_nt	cdr3_aa
TRBD2	.	TRBV7-2	TRBJ2-5	TGTGCCAGCAGCCCCCAGGCAGCGGGGGAAGAGACCCAGTACTTC	CASSPQAAGEETQYF
.	.	TRBV5-1	TRBJ2-5	TGCGCCAGCAGCCCTGATTATAAAAAGCGAGAGACCCAGTACTTC	CASSPDYKKRETQYF
TRBD2	many	TRBV12-3/TRBV12-4	TRBJ2-1	TGTGCCAGCAGTTTCGGGACTAGCAACAATGAGCAGTTCTTC	CASSFGTSNNEQFF
TRBD2	.	TRBV5-1	TRBJ2-1	TGCGCCAGCAGCTTGCGACTAGCGGGGGTCAGCATATCGGATGAGCAGTTCTTC	CASSLRLAGVSISDEQFF
.	.	TRBV5-1	TRBJ1-1	TGCGCCAGCAGCTCAGCAGTAGGGGTTAACACTGAAGCTTTCTTT	CASSSAVGVNTEAFF
.	few	TRBV9	TRBJ1-2	TGTGCCAGCAGCGTAGAAGGCTTCGGGATCGGCTACACCTTC	CASSVEGFGIGYTF
TRBD1	few	TRBV7-9	TRBJ2-7	TGTGCCAGCAGCTTGACAGGGATAGCCTACGAGCAGTACTTC	CASSLTGIAYEQYF
TRBD1	.	TRBV7-9	TRBJ1-4	TGTGCCAGCAGCCGAAATACCGGCGGGACAGGGAGTGCTAATGAAAAACTGTTTTTT	CASSRNTGGTGSANEKLFF
.	few	TRBV27	TRBJ1-1	TGTGCCAGCAGTTTACAGCCCGGGGGCACTGAAGCTTTCTTT	CASSLQPGGTEAFF
.	.	TRBV20-1	TRBJ1-3	TGCAGTGCTGCGACAGACTCTGGAAACACCATATATTTT	CSAATDSGNTIYF
.	.	TRBV6-5	TRBJ1-6	TGTGCCAGCAGTTTCACTGGGAATTCTAATTCACCCCTCCACTTT	CASSFTGNSNSPLHF
.	.	TRBV7-9	TRBJ2-7	TGTGCCAGCAGCTTGCGAGACACCCACTACGAGCAGTACTTC	CASSLRDTHYEQYF
.	many	TRBV7-9	TRBJ2-7	TGTGCCAGCAGTCAAGCTGGACATCCCCCTTACGAGCAGTACTTC	CASSQAGHPPYEQYF
.	.	TRBV7-2	TRBJ1-2	TGTGCCAGCAGCTGGGCAATGGAGCCGGGGGCGGATGGCTACACCTTC	CASSWAMEPGADGYTF
.	.	TRBV29-1	TRBJ2-1	TGCAGCGTGGGGGGTGGCACAGGGAGATACAATGAGCAGTTCTTC	CSVGGGTGRYNEQFF
.	few	TRBV6-2/TRBV6-3	TRBJ1-2	TGTGCCAGCAGTTACTCGTACGGTCGGGGAGGAGGCTACACCTTC	CASSYSYGRGGGYTF
TRBD1	.	TRBV10-3	TRBJ1-1	TGTGCCATCCGGGACAGGGGGGACACTGAAGCTTTCTTT	CAIRDRGDTEAFF
.	few	TRBV30	TRBJ2-1	TGTGCCTGGAGGAGTAGCGAGGCCTACAATGAGCAGTTCTTC	CAWRSSEAYNEQFF
.	few	TRBV4-1	TRBJ1-6	TGCGCCAGCAGCCAAGTAGGCGGCAGGCCCTATAATTCACCCCTCCACTTT	CASSQVGGRPYNSPLHF
.	few	TRBV20-1	TRBJ1-2	TGCAGTGCTAGGACCGACAGATTGCACTATGGCTACACCTTC	CSARTDRLHYGYTF
.	few	TRBV20-1	TRBJ2-7	TGCAGTGCTGGCCCCGGGTCGGGGGCGCGCTACGAGCAGTACTTC	CSAGPGSGARYEQYF
TRBD1	few	TRBV20-1	TRBJ1-2	TGCAGTGCTTCGACAGGGTGGAGCTATGGCTACACCTTC	CSASTGWSYGYTF